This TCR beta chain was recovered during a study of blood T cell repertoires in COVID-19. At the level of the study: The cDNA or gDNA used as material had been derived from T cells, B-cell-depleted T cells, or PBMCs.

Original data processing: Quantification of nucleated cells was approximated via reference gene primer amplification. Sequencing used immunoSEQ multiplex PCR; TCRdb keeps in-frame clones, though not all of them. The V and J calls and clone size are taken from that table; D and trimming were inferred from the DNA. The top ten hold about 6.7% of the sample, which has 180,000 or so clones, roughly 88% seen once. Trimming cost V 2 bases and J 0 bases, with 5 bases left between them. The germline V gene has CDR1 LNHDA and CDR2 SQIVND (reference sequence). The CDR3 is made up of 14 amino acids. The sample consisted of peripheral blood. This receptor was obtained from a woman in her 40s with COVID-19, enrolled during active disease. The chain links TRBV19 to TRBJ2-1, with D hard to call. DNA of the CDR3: TGTGCCAGTAGTATATGGAGCTCCTACAATGAGCAGTTCTTC. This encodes CASSIWSSYNEQFF.